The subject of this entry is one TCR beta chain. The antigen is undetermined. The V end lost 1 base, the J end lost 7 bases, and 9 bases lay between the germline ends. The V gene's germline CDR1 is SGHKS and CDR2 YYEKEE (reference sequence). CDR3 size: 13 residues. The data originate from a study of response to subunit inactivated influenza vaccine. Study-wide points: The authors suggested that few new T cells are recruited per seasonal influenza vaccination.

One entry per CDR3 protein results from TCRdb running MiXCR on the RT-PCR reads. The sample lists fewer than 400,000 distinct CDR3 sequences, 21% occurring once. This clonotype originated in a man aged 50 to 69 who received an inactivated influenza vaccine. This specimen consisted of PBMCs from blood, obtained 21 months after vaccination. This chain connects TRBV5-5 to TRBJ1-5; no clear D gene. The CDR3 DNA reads TGTGCCAGCAGCTTGTATCAGGAACAGCCCCAGCATTTT. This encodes CASSLYQEQPQHF.